This T cell receptor (beta chain) was identified during a study of early T cells in non-severe SARS-CoV-2 infection. Study at large: From unsorted whole blood, bulk RNA was sequenced, and the chains remained unpaired. Findings and caveats of the study: Private and CD4 specificities were missed by VDJdb matching, which favored anti-spike CD8 responses.

Unique molecular identifiers were attached to individual cDNA molecules. TCRdb fed the 5' RACE reads into MiXCR, producing one record per CDR3 protein. The data contain 65,000 to 80,000 distinct CDR3 sequences, roughly 13% of them singletons. V lost 6 bases and J lost 5; bases outside the gene matches: 6. The germline V gene has CDR1 SNHLY and CDR2 FYNNEI. The CDR3 totals 13 residues. A few counts support this clonotype. Its cognate antigen is unknown. Material for sequencing was whole blood. This sequence was found in an adult who was a healthcare worker with PCR-confirmed SARS-CoV-2 infection or an uninfected control (not recorded which). The chain couples TRBV2 to TRBJ1-2, with 7 bases lining up with TRBD1. The chain's CDR3 is CASRSGTAYGYTF. The CDR3 bases are TGTGCCAGCAGATCCGGGACAGCGTATGGCTACACCTTC. Drawing the rest from reference TRBV2 and TRBJ1-2, the complete variable domain is EPEVTQTPSHQVTQMGQEVILRCVPISNHLYFYWYRQILGQKVEFLVSFYNNEISEKSEIFDDQFSVERPDGSNFTLKIRSTKLEDSAMYFCASRSGTAYGYTFGSGTRLTVV.